The clone carrying this T cell receptor (beta chain) has just one count. Its specificity is unknown. The protocol was immunoSEQ multiplex PCR, while the TCRdb copy is restricted to in-frame clones and leaves out a portion. The sample contains around 62,000 clones, 87% of which appear only once. These data come from a study of OX40 agonist ivuxolimab in advanced cancers. Study-wide findings and caveats: Both CD4+ and CD8+ T cell populations in blood had undergone clonal expansion by week 6 at 0.1 to 3.0 mg/kg.

CDR3 length equals 13 residues. Germline CDR1 SGHTA, CDR2 FQGNSA. V lost 7 bases, J lost 1 base, and 11 bases lay in between. The TCR sequence derives from an adult with an advanced solid tumor such as melanoma, head and neck, liver or kidney cancer. The specimen was CD4+ or CD8+ T cells sorted from blood, collected in a trial of the OX40 agonist ivuxolimab. This chain links TRBV7-2 with TRBJ2-7; D might be TRBD2 (6 bases). CDR3 sequence: CASTPDYSYEQYF. The CDR3 DNA reads as TGTGCCAGCACCCCGGACTATTCCTACGAGCAGTACTTC.